One and the same sample provided the 27 T cell receptor beta chains below, sequenced in a study of T cell repertoires in aging, cancer and after chemotherapy. Amplification of TCR beta used genomic DNA extracted from peripheral blood. A mixed TRB-A/B primer pool amplified rearranged TRB by multiplex touch-down PCR. Via MiXCR, TCRdb re-called the multiplex PCR reads, giving one row per CDR3 protein. The sample includes about 6,200 distinct CDR3 sequences, around 30% of them seen just once. Sequenced material: blood. These receptors originate from a human donor with a blood cancer.

By sample fraction, this clonotype is medium-sized. The V call is TRBV7-6, the J call TRBJ2-1; D is unresolved. The CDR3 loop spans 13 amino acids. Germline V gene lookup returns CDR1 SGHVS and CDR2 FNYEAQ. The V gene lost 5 bases and the J gene lost 10 bases, with 15 bases spanning the gap. CDR3 DNA sequence: TGTGCCAGCAGCCACCTCCCCCGAGTCGAGCAGTTCTTC. It specifies CASSHLPRVEQFF.

This rearrangement joins TRBV20-1 to TRBJ1-3; 7 nucleotides match TRBD1. V shed 1 base, J shed 3 bases, and the junction held 0 bases outside the gene matches. In germline, CDR1 is DFQATT, CDR2 SNEGSKA (reference sequence). The CDR3 extends over 13 amino acids. CDR3 in amino acids: CSARGTGGNTIYF. CDR3 bases: TGCAGTGCTAGAGGGACAGGTGGAAACACCATATATTTT.

The genes are TRBV20-1 and TRBJ1-2, with 9 bases aligning to TRBD1. With V trimmed by 5 bases and J by 8 bases, 18 bases remained unmatched. Germline-derived CDR1 and CDR2 are DFQATT and SNEGSKA (reference sequence). There are 16 residues in the CDR3. CDR3 protein: CSAPTGGQGPWGGYTF. The DNA of the CDR3 is TGCAGTGCTCCAACGGGGGGACAGGGCCCATGGGGCGGCTACACCTTC.

This chain links TRBV19 with TRBJ1-1; D is unresolved. CDR1 is LNHDA, CDR2 SQIVND, per germline (reference sequence). The CDR3 length is 13 residues. V was shortened by 7 bases and J by 4 bases, with 13 bases between the two germline ends. The CDR3 is CASTDRVTTEAFF. The DNA for the CDR3 is TGTGCCAGTACCGACCGGGTGACCACTGAAGCTTTCTTT. The variable domain in full, completed from reference TRBV19 and TRBJ1-1, reads DGGITQSPKYLFRKEGQNVTLSCEQNLNHDAMYWYRQDPGQGLRLIYYSQIVNDFQKGDIAEGYSVSREKKESFPLTVTSAQKNPTAFYLCASTDRVTTEAFFGQGTRLTVV.

The rearrangement links TRBV6-5 to TRBJ1-1; the D gene is possibly TRBD1 (5 bases). The CDR3 spans 13 residues. Between the trimmed V and J ends, which lost 2 bases and 2 bases, there was a span of 6 bases. Germline V gene data show CDR1 as MNHEY and CDR2 as SVGAGI. The CDR3 sequence: CASSYDRNTEAFF. The CDR3 DNA sequence: TGTGCCAGCAGTTACGACAGAAACACTGAAGCTTTCTTT.

This clonotype is large (0.1 to 1%). The chain is built from TRBV29-1 and TRBJ2-1, with 9 bases aligning to TRBD1. Germline lookup yields CDR1 SQVTM and CDR2 ANQGSEA. J was trimmed by 9 bases and V by 6 bases; bases with no gene match: 3. The CDR3 is 11 residues long. The CDR3 sequence is CSVTGGTEQFF. CDR3 DNA sequence: TGCAGCGTAACAGGGGGCACTGAGCAGTTCTTC.

This clonotype turned up a few times. The chain combines TRBV6-1 with TRBJ2-7; 11 bases align to TRBD1. Germline V lookup: CDR1 MNHNS, CDR2 SASEGT. V lost 2 bases and J lost 3; bases outside the gene matches: 6. The length of the CDR3 is 16 residues. The CDR3 DNA is TGTGCCAGCAGTGAATGGGGACAGGGGGGAAACTACGAGCAGTACTTC. Translating it yields CASSEWGQGGNYEQYF.

This clonotype was seen more than once but under ten times. A read error is likely, as this CDR3 ends without the conserved phenylalanine or tryptophan. The chain's CDR3 is CSAGTSGTYEQYL. The CDR3 nucleotides are TGCAGTGCTGGGACTAGCGGAACCTACGAGCAGTACTTA. The chain couples TRBV20-1 to TRBJ2-7, with 11 bases matching TRBD2. Germline CDR1 reads DFQATT; CDR2 reads SNEGSKA (reference sequence). Losses at the gene ends were 5 bases for V and 2 bases for J; bases not matched to a gene: 2. There are 13 residues in the CDR3.

This clonotype appeared once. This chain uses TRBV4-3 with TRBJ2-1; D unresolved. From germline, CDR1 is LGHNA and CDR2 YSLEER. The CDR3 spans 17 residues. V dropped 0 bases and J dropped 5 bases, with 17 bases sitting between them. The CDR3 loop is CASSQEIRALLDNEQFF. The CDR3 bases are TGCGCCAGCAGCCAAGAAATACGAGCCCTACTCGACAATGAGCAGTTCTTC.

By sample fraction, this clonotype is medium-sized. The chain joins TRBV19 to TRBJ2-7; possibly TRBD2 for D (5 bases). The CDR3 totals 13 residues. Trimming left V 6 bases short and J 4 bases short, with 13 bases between. The V gene's germline CDR1 is LNHDA and CDR2 SQIVND (reference sequence). The CDR3 DNA reads as TGTGCCAGTAGCCTCGTTCGGGGTTACGAGCAGTACTTC. Encoded protein: CASSLVRGYEQYF. The full variable domain, with the rest looked up from reference TRBV19 and TRBJ2-7, is DGGITQSPKYLFRKEGQNVTLSCEQNLNHDAMYWYRQDPGQGLRLIYYSQIVNDFQKGDIAEGYSVSREKKESFPLTVTSAQKNPTAFYLCASSLVRGYEQYFGPGTRLTVT.

This clonotype turned up a few times. The V and J genes are TRBV6-6 and TRBJ2-1, with TRBD1 matching over 7 bases. J gave up 0 bases and V 0 bases, and 2 bases lay outside the gene matches. The germline V gene encodes CDR1 MNHNY and CDR2 SVGAGI (reference sequence). This CDR3 contains 16 residues. The CDR3 here is CASSYSGQISYNEQFF. In DNA, the CDR3 is TGTGCCAGCAGTTACTCGGGACAGATCTCCTACAATGAGCAGTTCTTC.

J is TRBJ2-7 and V is TRBV10-3, with 7 positions matching TRBD1. CDR3 length: 14 amino acids. Germline trimming cut 2 bases from V and 2 bases from J; bases unmatched to any gene: 3. CDR1 and CDR2 from the germline V gene are ENHRY and SYGVKD. The CDR3: CAISEVTGTYEQYF. DNA of the CDR3: TGTGCCATCAGTGAGGTGACAGGGACCTACGAGCAGTACTTC.

This clonotype rates as medium-sized. The gene calls are TRBV6-1 and TRBJ2-7; 12 bases map to TRBD2. The CDR3 extends over 15 amino acids. Germline V lookup: CDR1 MNHNS, CDR2 SASEGT. J lost 2 bases, V lost 1 base, and 0 bases had no gene match. The CDR3: CASSEGLAGAYEQYF. The CDR3 DNA reads TGTGCCAGCAGTGAAGGACTAGCGGGAGCCTACGAGCAGTACTTC.

The V gene is TRBV29-1, the J gene TRBJ2-3; D uncertain. CDR1 is SQVTM and CDR2 is ANQGSEA in the germline V gene. V lost 3 bases and J 0 bases, leaving 1 base between the germline ends. This CDR3 is 11 amino acids long. The chain's CDR3 is CSVDSTDTQYF. The CDR3 coding sequence is TGCAGCGTTGACAGCACAGATACGCAGTATTTT.

The rearrangement joins TRBV6-2 or TRBV6-3 to TRBJ1-5; unclear D gene. The CDR3 is 15 residues long. V was cut by 1 base and J by 2 bases, with 9 bases left in between. CDR1 MNHEY and CDR2 SVGEGT come from the germline V gene. This CDR3 reads CASSYYGLGNQPQHF. CDR3 coding DNA: TGTGCCAGCAGTTACTATGGGCTCGGCAATCAGCCCCAGCATTTT.

This clonotype came up a few times. This chain connects TRBV7-9 to TRBJ2-3; D unresolved. The CDR3 totals 14 residues. V was clipped by 3 bases and J by 4 bases, with 11 bases between them. In germline, CDR1 is SEHNR, CDR2 FQNEAQ (reference sequence). CDR3 coding DNA: TGTGCCAGCAGCTTGGCTGTGGGCGCAGATACGCAGTATTTT. This sequence encodes CASSLAVGADTQYF.

In its sample, this clonotype ranks as large. The chain recombines TRBV29-1 with TRBJ2-5; TRBD2 might be the D (7 bases). V was trimmed by 6 bases and J by 5 bases, leaving 19 bases between them. There are 14 residues in the CDR3. Germline CDR1 SQVTM, CDR2 ANQGSEA. CDR3: CSVPAGADWETQYF. The CDR3 region has the DNA TGCAGCGTACCCGCGGGGGCCGATTGGGAGACCCAGTACTTC. Full variable domain (remainder filled in from reference TRBV29-1 and TRBJ2-5): SAVISQKPSRDICQRGTSLTIQCQVDSQVTMMFWYRQQPGQSLTLIATANQGSEATYESGFVIDKFPISRPNLTFSTLTVSNMSPEDSSIYLCSVPAGADWETQYFGPGTRLLVL.

The rearrangement joins TRBV6-5 to TRBJ2-1; 14 nucleotides align to TRBD2. The ends lost 0 bases at V and 1 base at J; junction bases unmatched: 5. Per the germline V gene, CDR1 is MNHEY and CDR2 is SVGAGI. This CDR3 has 19 residues. DNA of the CDR3: TGTGCCAGCAGTTACTCGGGACTAGCGGGAGTCGGTTCCTACAATGAGCAGTTCTTC. This codes for CASSYSGLAGVGSYNEQFF.

This clonotype is classed as medium-sized. CDR3 region: CASSPPTSGNTGELFF. The CDR3 DNA reads as TGTGCCAGCTCACCACCGACTAGCGGCAACACCGGGGAGCTGTTTTTT. This chain uses TRBV18 with TRBJ2-2; 9 bases agree with TRBD2. The CDR3 has 16 residues. J was trimmed by 2 bases and V by 0 bases; bases with no gene match: 1. Germline V CDR1 and CDR2: KGHSH, LQKENI.

This clonotype was seen only a few times. This chain connects TRBV6-1 to TRBJ2-7; TRBD2 might be the D (5 bases). The germline CDR1 and CDR2 sequences are MNHNS and SASEGT. V gave up 1 base and J gave up 3 bases, with 13 bases separating them. The CDR3 runs 15 residues. The CDR3 loop is CASSEGQEAIYEQYF. The CDR3 bases are TGTGCCAGCAGTGAAGGCCAGGAGGCTATCTACGAGCAGTACTTC.

In nucleotides, the CDR3 is TGTGCCAGTAGTATGCCGGGGGGTTTGCAAGAGACCCAGTACTTC. Protein product: CASSMPGGLQETQYF. This rearrangement joins TRBV19 to TRBJ2-5, with 7 bases matching TRBD2. The germline CDR1 and CDR2 sequences are LNHDA and SQIVND (reference sequence). The CDR3 totals 15 residues. After removal of 3 bases from V and 2 bases from J, the junction contained 6 bases not matched to a gene.

V usage is TRBV27 and J usage is TRBJ1-2, with TRBD1 matching 8 bases. In germline, CDR1 is MNHEY, CDR2 SMNVEV (reference sequence). Trimming at V came to 8 bases and at J to 3 bases, leaving 2 bases not matched to a gene. This CDR3 region has 12 residues. CDR3 in DNA: TGTGCCAGCGCGGGACAGGACTATGGCTACACCTTC. Translation gives CASAGQDYGYTF.

V gene TRBV18 combines with J gene TRBJ1-5, with TRBD1 identical over 9 bases. Per the germline V gene, CDR1 is KGHSH and CDR2 is LQKENI. Trimming removed 3 bases from V and 5 bases from J; junction bases left unmatched: 8. The length of the CDR3 is 16 residues. The CDR3 here is CASSPIGQGMDQPQHF. DNA of the CDR3: TGTGCCAGCTCACCTATAGGACAGGGGATGGATCAGCCCCAGCATTTT.

This clonotype was picked up a small number of times. The J gene is TRBJ1-3, the V gene TRBV7-6; D perhaps matches TRBD1 (5 bases). V shed 1 base and J shed 1 base, with 11 bases lying between them. CDR1 is SGHVS and CDR2 is FNYEAQ in the germline V gene. There are 16 residues in the CDR3. The CDR3 reads CASSLDPPGSGNTIYF. The CDR3 DNA sequence: TGTGCCAGCAGCTTAGATCCCCCAGGGTCTGGAAACACCATATATTTT.

The rearrangement joins TRBV19 to TRBJ2-5; 9 bases line up with TRBD1. Germline-derived CDR1 and CDR2 are LNHDA and SQIVND (reference sequence). V trimming: 1 base; J trimming: 0 bases; junction bases outside the gene matches: 3. The CDR3 has 16 residues. CDR3 in amino acids: CASSIGTGVYQETQYF. The CDR3 nucleotides are TGTGCCAGTAGTATAGGGACAGGGGTGTACCAAGAGACCCAGTACTTC.

This chain uses TRBV10-3 with TRBJ1-1; a possible D gene is TRBD1 (5 bases). V was shortened by 2 bases and J by 6 bases, with 16 bases between the two germline ends. This CDR3 is built from 15 residues. The germline V gene has CDR1 ENHRY and CDR2 SYGVKD. CDR3 bases: TGTGCCATCAGTGAGCTATTATTCGAAGGGGCTGAAGCTTTCTTT. It encodes CAISELLFEGAEAFF.

This clonotype is labeled as medium-sized (0.01 to 0.1%). The gene calls are TRBV19 and TRBJ1-2; possible D gene TRBD1, 5 bases. The CDR3 has 13 residues. Trimming took off 5 bases at V and 2 bases at J, with 9 bases between the two ends. Germline loops: CDR1 LNHDA, CDR2 SQIVND (reference sequence). Here the CDR3 DNA reads TGTGCCAGTAGTGCCCGGGACAACTATGGCTACACCTTC. Translated, it gives CASSARDNYGYTF.